Listed here are 11 T cell receptor beta chains from one sample, sequenced in a study of CD8 T cells in ankylosing spondylitis. A single record per CDR3 protein comes from TCRdb applying MiXCR to the 5' RACE reads. The sample carries more than 150,000 distinct CDR3 sequences, roughly 11% recorded once. Sequenced material: blood, either unsorted or a sorted T cell fraction (not recorded which). The receptors here all came from a male donor with ankylosing spondylitis or in good health (not recorded which).

The V call is TRBV11-2, the J call TRBJ2-1; 12 bases are a match to TRBD1. CDR3 length: 21 residues. Per germline, CDR1 SGHAT and CDR2 FQNNGV. V lost 0 bases, J lost 1 base, and 13 bases stayed unmatched. CDR3 in amino acids: CASSLEGGQGAVRISYNEQFF. CDR3 sequence (DNA): TGTGCCAGCAGCTTAGAAGGGGGACAGGGGGCCGTACGAATATCCTACAATGAGCAGTTCTTC.

This clonotype was counted a few times. The chain recombines TRBV24-1 with TRBJ2-7; 10 nucleotides match TRBD2. V was pared by 4 bases and J by 2 bases, with 4 bases of the junction left unmatched. CDR1 KGHDR and CDR2 SFDVKD come from the germline V gene. The CDR3 sequence is 15 residues long. The CDR3 nucleotides are TGTGCCACCAGTGACTCCAGCGGGGGGGCCTACGAGCAGTACTTC. It translates to CATSDSSGGAYEQYF.

At least ten counts were recorded for this clonotype. The rearrangement joins TRBV20-1 to TRBJ2-7; no definite D call. This CDR3 is built from 11 residues. Germline V gives CDR1 DFQATT, CDR2 SNEGSKA (reference sequence). The ends were cut back, 5 bases at V and 3 bases at J, with 8 bases in the middle. CDR3 amino acids: CSAQLIYEQYF. CDR3 nucleotide sequence: TGCAGTGCTCAGCTAATCTACGAGCAGTACTTC.

This clonotype was seen more than once but under ten times. The chain is built from TRBV5-1 and TRBJ2-5; 7 nucleotides align to TRBD2. Germline V gene lookup returns CDR1 SGHRS and CDR2 YFSETQ. After removal of 2 bases from V and 7 bases from J, the junction contained 11 bases not matched to a gene. The length of the CDR3 is 15 residues. CDR3 DNA: TGCGCCAGCAGCTTAAGCGGGACCGGGCAATGGACCCAGTACTTC. This translates into CASSLSGTGQWTQYF.

The sample holds many counts of this clonotype. The chain carries TRBV11-2 and TRBJ1-6; 7 bases align to TRBD1. The junction had 6 bases not matched to a gene; V was cut back by 5 bases and J by 8 bases. This CDR3 contains 14 residues. The V gene's germline CDR1 is SGHAT and CDR2 FQNNGV. CDR3 protein: CASSMRQGDSPLHF. CDR3 nucleotide sequence: TGTGCCAGCAGCATGAGACAGGGAGATTCACCCCTCCACTTT.

This clonotype was detected only once. The chain links TRBV23-1 to TRBJ2-7, with 9 bases identical to TRBD2. TRBV23-1 falls under the ORF class, with uncertain function. CDR3 length equals 14 residues. V shed 7 bases, J shed 0 bases, and the junction held 4 bases outside the gene matches. CDR3 residues: CASTLAGPSYEQYF. Written as DNA, the CDR3 is TGCGCCAGCACTCTAGCGGGGCCCTCCTACGAGCAGTACTTC.

This clonotype has at least ten counts. The gene calls are TRBV19 and TRBJ1-2, with a tentative D call TRBD1 (5 bases). Looked up from germline, CDR1 is LNHDA and CDR2 is SQIVND (reference sequence). The length of the CDR3 is 11 residues. Trimming removed 9 bases from V and 7 bases from J, with 12 bases in between. CDR3 nucleotides: TGTGCCAGCAATGACAGAAGTGGCTACACCTTC. This codes for CASNDRSGYTF.

This clonotype was recorded at least ten times. V usage is TRBV6-2 or TRBV6-3 and J usage is TRBJ1-1; D remains ambiguous. The germline V gene has CDR1 MNHEY and CDR2 SVGEGT. The CDR3 covers 12 residues. V dropped 6 bases and J dropped 0 bases, with 5 bases sitting between them. CDR3 nucleotide sequence: TGTGCCAGCAGGGAGGTGAACACTGAAGCTTTCTTT. Protein: CASREVNTEAFF.

This clonotype was recorded many times. The CDR3 protein is CASSVPGLASEQFF. The CDR3 coding sequence is TGTGCCAGCAGCGTACCGGGACTAGCCAGTGAGCAGTTCTTC. The genes are TRBV5-5 and TRBJ2-1, with 9 bases aligning to TRBD2. V was pared by 4 bases and J by 9 bases, with 8 bases of the junction left unmatched. CDR3 length: 14 amino acids. Per germline, CDR1 SGHKS and CDR2 YYEKEE (reference sequence).

At least ten counts were recorded for this clonotype. The chain combines TRBV9 with TRBJ1-6; no definite D call. The CDR3 length is 13 residues. Trimming took 0 bases from V and 7 from J, leaving 5 bases between them. Germline CDR1 and CDR2: SGDLS and YYNGEE. The CDR3, as DNA: TGTGCCAGCAGCGTAGACGGGAATTCACCCCTCCACTTT. As protein: CASSVDGNSPLHF.

This clonotype was observed a handful of times. The junction shows a germline mismatch at one end, possibly a read error. The chain carries TRBV12-3 or TRBV12-4 and TRBJ2-1, with TRBD1 matching over 8 bases. The CDR3 consists of 17 residues. The CDR3 reads CASSPPGTGVSYNEQFF. In DNA, the CDR3 is TGTGCCAGCAGTCCCCCCGGGACAGGCGTCTCCTATAATGAGCAGTTCTTC.